The clone carrying this TCR beta chain was seen more than once but under ten times. As yet, its antigen is unknown. This sample stems from a study of blood T cells in healthy people across ages. Isolation yielded PBMCs, at least 7 million per sample, in every case. Alongside a J-beta primer mix, a sample-barcoded 5' primer served in a second PCR lasting 7 to 11 cycles. TCRdb independently ran MiXCR on the 5' RACE reads; one entry per CDR3 protein. The sample lists around 1.7 million distinct CDR3 sequences, roughly 27% occurring once. Per the germline V gene, CDR1 is SGHDT and CDR2 is YYEEEE. The V gene lost 5 bases and the J gene lost 0 bases, with 11 bases spanning the gap. This CDR3 region has 14 residues. Study findings and constraints: The study found TCR beta diversity correlated strongly with naive T cell percentage.

The chain recombines TRBV5-6 with TRBJ1-1; D gene ambiguous. The sample comprised blood. The source is a woman in her twenties or thirties in good health. The CDR3: CASRSQMMNTEAFF. The CDR3, as DNA: TGTGCCAGCAGATCACAGATGATGAACACTGAAGCTTTCTTT.